These 14 T cell receptor beta chains came from one sample sequenced in a study of shared clonotypes between healthy human individuals. Clones were read by immunoSEQ multiplex PCR, and TCRdb kept only the in-frame ones, dropping some. The sample includes nearly 2 million clones, over 85% of them seen just once. CD45RO-negative CD8 cells positively selected for CCR7 made up the naive population, which excluded terminally differentiated effector memory CD45RA+ cells. Specimen: naive CD8+ T cells sorted from blood. The receptors were sampled from a man younger than 35 in good health.

The V call is TRBV11-3, the J call TRBJ1-4; D ambiguous. Germline V gene lookup returns CDR1 SGHNT and CDR2 YENEEA. The CDR3 has 13 amino acids. Trimming stripped 8 bases from V and 3 bases from J, with 10 bases between. The CDR3 loop reads CASGWAANEKLFF. The CDR3 DNA reads TGTGCCAGCGGGTGGGCGGCTAATGAAAAACTGTTTTTT.

Regarding this clone: Other DNA sequences in the sample encode the same CDR3. This chain connects TRBV27 to TRBJ2-7, with a weak D call TRBD2 (6 bases). V lost 0 bases and J 3 bases, leaving 6 bases between the germline ends. Germline CDR1 is MNHEY and CDR2 is SMNVEV (reference sequence). The CDR3 length is 13 residues. In DNA form, the CDR3 reads TGTGCCAGCAGTTTATCGGAGGGCTACGAGCAGTACTTC. This codes for CASSLSEGYEQYF.

V and J are TRBV7-9 and TRBJ2-2; D ambiguous. Trimming cost V 5 bases and J 4 bases, with 8 bases left between them. Germline loops: CDR1 SEHNR, CDR2 FQNEAQ (reference sequence). This CDR3 spans 13 amino acids. The CDR3 is CASSREVTGELFF. CDR3 nucleotides: TGTGCCAGCAGCCGAGAGGTCACCGGGGAGCTGTTTTTT.

The chain carries TRBV7-2 and TRBJ1-2, with TRBD1 matching 8 bases. CDR1 is SGHTA, CDR2 FQGNSA, per germline. The CDR3 is made up of 15 amino acids. The V gene end was trimmed by 1 base and the J gene end by 6 bases; junction bases not matched to a gene: 7. The CDR3 sequence is CASSLEVTGADGYTF. CDR3 nucleotide sequence: TGTGCCAGCAGCTTAGAAGTGACAGGGGCGGATGGCTACACCTTC.

The chain combines TRBV14 with TRBJ2-1, with D possibly TRBD1 on 7 matching bases. The CDR3 extends over 13 amino acids. The germline V and J ends were trimmed by 10 bases and 9 bases, with 19 bases remaining between them. The germline V gene encodes CDR1 SGHDN and CDR2 FVKESK. DNA of the CDR3: TGTGCCACCGGACAGGTAGCCGGGGGTGAGCAGTTCTTC. This sequence encodes CATGQVAGGEQFF.

V gene TRBV10-2 combines with J gene TRBJ2-7; TRBD2 matches 14 bases. The V gene's germline CDR1 is WSHSY and CDR2 SAAADI. V shed 10 bases, J shed 3 bases, and the junction held 5 bases outside the gene matches. CDR3 length: 14 residues. The CDR3 nucleotides are TGCGCCACCCAGGGACTAGCGGGAGTCTACGAGCAGTACTTC. Encoded protein: CATQGLAGVYEQYF.

The chain employs TRBV23-1 and TRBJ1-5; D gene uncertain. TRBV23-1 is sorted into the ORF group, with uncertain function. The V gene lost 0 bases and the J gene lost 5 bases, with 5 bases spanning the gap. The CDR3 runs 13 residues. The chain's CDR3 is CASSQSGYQPQHF. CDR3 sequence (DNA): TGCGCCAGCAGTCAATCCGGCTATCAGCCCCAGCATTTT.

This rearrangement joins TRBV15 to TRBJ2-5; the match to TRBD1 covers 9 bases. Germline CDR1 and CDR2: LNHNV and YYDKDF (reference sequence). This CDR3 comprises 15 residues. V trimming: 0 bases; J trimming: 4 bases; junction bases outside the gene matches: 3. DNA of the CDR3: TGTGCCACCAGCAGAGAGGGGACAGGGCCAGAGACCCAGTACTTC. Residues: CATSREGTGPETQYF.

The chain carries TRBV6-6 and TRBJ2-2, with D perhaps assigned TRBD1 or TRBD2 (5 bases each). Looked up from germline, CDR1 is MNHNY and CDR2 is SVGAGI (reference sequence). Trimming took 5 bases from V and 3 from J, leaving 13 bases between them. The CDR3 extends over 15 amino acids. The CDR3 loop reads CASSTRDEYTGELFF. CDR3 in DNA: TGTGCCAGCAGTACCCGGGACGAGTACACCGGGGAGCTGTTTTTT.

This chain uses TRBV4-1 with TRBJ2-7, with D perhaps matching TRBD1 or TRBD2 (5 bases each). Trimming took off 1 base at V and 5 bases at J, with 12 bases between the two ends. There are 14 residues in the CDR3. CDR1 is MGHRA, CDR2 YSYEKL, per germline. The CDR3 DNA reads as TGCGCCAGCAGCCAAGGAGTAGGGACCAACGAGCAGTACTTC. The encoded protein is CASSQGVGTNEQYF.

The DNA for the CDR3 is TGTGCCAGCAGTGATCCGGGACAGGGAACAGATACGCAGTATTTT. Amino acids: CASSDPGQGTDTQYF. The J gene is TRBJ2-3, the V gene TRBV7-9; 9 bases fit TRBD1. The CDR3 sequence is 15 residues long. V was clipped by 6 bases and J by 3 bases; unmatched bases: 7. From germline, CDR1 is SEHNR and CDR2 FQNEAQ (reference sequence).

The chain recombines TRBV19 with TRBJ2-1; D gene uncertain. The germline V gene encodes CDR1 LNHDA and CDR2 SQIVND (reference sequence). Trimming cost V 4 bases and J 0 bases, with 10 bases left between them. CDR3 length: 15 residues. CDR3 nucleotide sequence: TGTGCCAGTAGTACCGCTCCGAGCTCCTACAATGAGCAGTTCTTC. It is translated as CASSTAPSSYNEQFF.

The chain recombines TRBV4-1 with TRBJ2-1; no firm D call. Deletions cut 0 bases from V and 7 bases from J, with 7 bases between. The CDR3 length is 13 residues. Germline lookup yields CDR1 MGHRA and CDR2 YSYEKL. In DNA, the CDR3 is TGCGCCAGCAGCCAAGACAGCCTAAATGAGCAGTTCTTC. Protein product: CASSQDSLNEQFF.

This chain links TRBV11-2 with TRBJ2-5; D remains ambiguous. The CDR3 totals 12 residues. Looked up from germline, CDR1 is SGHAT and CDR2 is FQNNGV. The V gene lost 5 bases and the J gene lost 5 bases, with 9 bases spanning the gap. The CDR3 nucleotides are TGTGCCAGCAGCCGCCTAACGGAGACCCAGTACTTC. This sequence encodes CASSRLTETQYF.